This T cell receptor (beta chain) was retrieved from a study of long-term antiretroviral therapy in people with HIV. This clone has only one observation. As yet, its antigen is unknown. The study's findings and limits: Relative to control repertoires, HIV repertoires exhibited narrower CDR3 length ranges.

Running of the v3.0 immunoSEQ assay took place at survey level. Sequencing efforts were directed toward 40,000-50,000 T-cell genomes per sample. Only in-frame clones appear in the TCRdb table, and some are missing; sequencing was by immunoSEQ multiplex PCR. The sample records roughly 36,000 clones, 83% being singletons. Sample: unsorted PBMCs, taken 0.4 years before starting antiretroviral therapy. The receptor was isolated from a man younger than 35 with HIV.

As DNA, the CDR3 is TGTGCCAGCAGAAGTCCTCCACCCGGACAGGGGGCGAATGGTGAAGCTTTCTTT. Amino acid sequence: CASRSPPPGQGANGEAFF. The J gene is TRBJ1-1, the V gene TRBV25-1, with TRBD1 matching 11 bases. Germline CDR1 reads MGHDK; CDR2 reads SYGVNS. After removal of 6 bases from V and 7 bases from J, the junction contained 19 bases not matched to a gene. The CDR3 is 18 amino acids.